This T cell receptor beta chain was identified during a study of T cells in women clearing cervical HPV infection. Background on the study: Cases: HPV16-related CIN3 or worse on histology, a couple of invasive cancers. Points from the study as a whole: A classifier using richness and V gene abundances reached an AUC of 0.7 to 0.9.

TCRdb's copy holds only in-frame clones and misses some; the assay was immunoSEQ multiplex PCR. The clone table shows under 50,000 clones, with the ten largest holding more than 0.8%. V lost 3 bases to trimming and J lost 5 bases; unmatched junction nucleotides: 16. The CDR3 is 17 amino acids. Germline assignment: CDR1 SGHRS and CDR2 YFSETQ. Remarks on this clone: As yet, its antigen is unknown. The CDR3 goes on 3 residues after the read ends, and that part is filled in from the germline J gene.

The sample consisted of blood buffy coat. The receptor was isolated from a woman between 18 and 75 years old with a cervical HPV16 infection that either progressed to CIN3+ or cleared (not recorded which). The genes are TRBV5-1 and TRBJ2-5, with 7 bases that match TRBD2. This chain's CDR3 is CASSSLPGGPPGETQYF. The covered CDR3 bases are TGCGCCAGCAGCTCACTTCCGGGGGGACCACCCGGGGAGACC.